This T cell receptor beta chain was identified during a study of brain T cells in children with intractable seizures. Time point indicated: blood from clinic visit 5 months post-surgery; TSC patient then seizure free. Surgery cases with the highest brain T cell transcript signatures were chosen for sequencing. Before surgery, patients took at least one anti-epileptic drug. This CDR3 contains 12 residues. V lost 3 bases and J lost 3, with 5 bases in between. From germline, CDR1 is SEHNR and CDR2 FQNEAQ (reference sequence). The table came from immunoSEQ multiplex PCR; TCRdb's copy has only in-frame clones and leaves some out. This table holds about 350,000 clones, over 90% found once.

The V call is TRBV7-9, the J call TRBJ1-1; D remains unclear. The input for sequencing was peripheral blood, taken more than 4 months after surgery. This receptor was obtained from a boy younger than two with tuberous sclerosis and intractable seizures. The CDR3 reads CASSFPYTEAFF. DNA for the CDR3: TGTGCCAGCAGCTTTCCCTACACTGAAGCTTTCTTT. Combining the CDR3 with reference TRBV7-9 and TRBJ1-1 gives the whole variable domain DTGVSQNPRHKITKRGQNVTFRCDPISEHNRLYWYRQTLGQGPEFLTYFQNEAQLEKSRLLSDRFSAERPKGSFSTLEIQRTEQGDSAMYLCASSFPYTEAFFGQGTRLTVV.